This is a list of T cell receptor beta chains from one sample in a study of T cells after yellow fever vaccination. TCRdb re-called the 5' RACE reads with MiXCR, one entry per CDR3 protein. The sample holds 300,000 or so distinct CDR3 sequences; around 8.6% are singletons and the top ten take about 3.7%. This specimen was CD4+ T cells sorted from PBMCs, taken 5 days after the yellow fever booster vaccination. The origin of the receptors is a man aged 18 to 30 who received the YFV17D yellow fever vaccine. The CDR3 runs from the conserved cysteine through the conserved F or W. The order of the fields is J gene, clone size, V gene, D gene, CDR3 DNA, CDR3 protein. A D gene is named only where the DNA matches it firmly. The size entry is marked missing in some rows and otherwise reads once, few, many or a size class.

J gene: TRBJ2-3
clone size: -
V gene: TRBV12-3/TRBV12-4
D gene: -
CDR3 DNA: TGTGCCAGCAGAACCTCGGGCGCCCATACGCAGTATTTT
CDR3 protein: CASRTSGAHTQYF

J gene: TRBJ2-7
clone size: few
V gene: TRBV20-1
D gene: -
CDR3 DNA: TGCAGTGCTAGGAGGGACATTCACTACGAGCAGTACTTC
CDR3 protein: CSARRDIHYEQYF

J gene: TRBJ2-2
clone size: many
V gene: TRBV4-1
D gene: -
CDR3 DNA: TGCGCCAGCAGCCAAGATTGGGAAGGGCTCAAGCTGTTTTTT
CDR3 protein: CASSQDWEGLKLFF

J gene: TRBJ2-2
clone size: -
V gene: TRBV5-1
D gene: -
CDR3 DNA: TGCGCCAGCAGCTTGTCGGGGACGAACACCGGGGAGCTGTTTTTT
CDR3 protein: CASSLSGTNTGELFF

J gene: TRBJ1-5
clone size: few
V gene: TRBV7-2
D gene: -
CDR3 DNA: TGTGCCAGCAGCGCACAGGGAGTCCCCAATCAGCCCCAGCATTTT
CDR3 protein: CASSAQGVPNQPQHF

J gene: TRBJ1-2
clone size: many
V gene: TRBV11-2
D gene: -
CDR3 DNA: TGTGCCAGCAGCTTATTATCCCCCCGGACAGCCAACTATGGCTACACCTTC
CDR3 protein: CASSLLSPRTANYGYTF

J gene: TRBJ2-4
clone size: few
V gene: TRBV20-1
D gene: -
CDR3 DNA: TGCAGTGCTCCCCGAGATACAGGGGCCAAAAACATTCAGTACTTC
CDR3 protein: CSAPRDTGAKNIQYF

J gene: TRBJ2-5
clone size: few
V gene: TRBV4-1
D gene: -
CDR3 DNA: TGCGCCAGCAGCCCCCCGGTGGGGGGTCAAGAGACCCAGTACTTC
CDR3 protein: CASSPPVGGQETQYF

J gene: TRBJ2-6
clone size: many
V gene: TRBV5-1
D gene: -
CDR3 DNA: TGCGCCAGCAGCCTAAGGACAGCTGGGGCCAACGTCCTGACTTTC
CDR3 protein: CASSLRTAGANVLTF

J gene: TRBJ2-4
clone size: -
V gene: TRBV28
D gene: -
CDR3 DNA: TGTGCCAGCAGTTTAGTCCTGGGGGTTGGGAACATTCAGTACTTC
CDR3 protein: CASSLVLGVGNIQYF

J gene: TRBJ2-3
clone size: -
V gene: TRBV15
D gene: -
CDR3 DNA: TGTGCCACCAGCAGAGATCGGCACACACAGGGACCCACAGATACGCAGTATTTT
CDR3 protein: CATSRDRHTQGPTDTQYF

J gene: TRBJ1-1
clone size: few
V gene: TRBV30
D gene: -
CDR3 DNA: TGTGCCTGGACCAGTACAGGCGAAGCTTTCTTT
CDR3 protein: CAWTSTGEAFF

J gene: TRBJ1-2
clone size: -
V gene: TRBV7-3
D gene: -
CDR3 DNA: TGTGCCAGCGGGGGCTCCCTGGGAACCTATGGCTACACCTTC
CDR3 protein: CASGGSLGTYGYTF

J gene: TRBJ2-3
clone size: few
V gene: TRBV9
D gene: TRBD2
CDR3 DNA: TGTGCCAGCAGTCCGGGCCACAATAGCGGGGGGATCACAGATACGCAGTATTTT
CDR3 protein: CASSPGHNSGGITDTQYF

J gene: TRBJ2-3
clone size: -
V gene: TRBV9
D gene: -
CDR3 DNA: TGTGCCAGCAGCGTAGTCGACTCAAGGGCCGATACGCAGTATTTT
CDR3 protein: CASSVVDSRADTQYF

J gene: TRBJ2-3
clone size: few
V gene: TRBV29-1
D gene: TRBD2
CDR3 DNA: TGCAGTGGGCTAGCGGACACAGATACGCAGTATTTT
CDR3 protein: CSGLADTDTQYF

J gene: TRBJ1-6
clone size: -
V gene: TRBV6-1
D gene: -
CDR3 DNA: TGTGCCAGCAGTGAAGCGACGGGGGCAACCAGATCACCCCTCCACTTT
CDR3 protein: CASSEATGATRSPLHF

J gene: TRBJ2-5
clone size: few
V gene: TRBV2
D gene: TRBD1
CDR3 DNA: TGTGCCAGCAGTGAAACAGGGGGTCCACAAGAGACCCAGTACTTC
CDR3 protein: CASSETGGPQETQYF

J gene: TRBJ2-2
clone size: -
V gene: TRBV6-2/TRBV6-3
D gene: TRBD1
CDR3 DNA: TGTGCCAGCAGTTACTATGGGACAGGGGGCACCGGGGAGCTGTTTTTT
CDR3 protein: CASSYYGTGGTGELFF

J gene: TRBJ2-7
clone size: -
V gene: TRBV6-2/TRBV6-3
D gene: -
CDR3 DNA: TGTGCCAGCAGCCCCAGAGGCCGTGGGGACGAGCAGTACTTC
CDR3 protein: CASSPRGRGDEQYF